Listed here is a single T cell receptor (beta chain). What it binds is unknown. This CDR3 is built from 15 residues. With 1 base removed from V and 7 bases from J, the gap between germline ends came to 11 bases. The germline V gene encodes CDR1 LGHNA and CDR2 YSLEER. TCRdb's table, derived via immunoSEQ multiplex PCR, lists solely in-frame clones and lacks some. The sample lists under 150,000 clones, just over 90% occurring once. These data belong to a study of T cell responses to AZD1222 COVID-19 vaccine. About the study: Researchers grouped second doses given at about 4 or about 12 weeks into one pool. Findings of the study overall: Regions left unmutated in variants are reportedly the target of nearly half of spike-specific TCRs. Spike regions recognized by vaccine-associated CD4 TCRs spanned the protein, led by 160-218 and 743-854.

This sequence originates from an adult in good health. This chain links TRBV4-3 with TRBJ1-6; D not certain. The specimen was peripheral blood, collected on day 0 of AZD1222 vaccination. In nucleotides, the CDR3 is TGCGCCAGCAGCCAAGCGAGACTGAGAAATTCACCCCTCCACTTT. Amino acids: CASSQARLRNSPLHF.